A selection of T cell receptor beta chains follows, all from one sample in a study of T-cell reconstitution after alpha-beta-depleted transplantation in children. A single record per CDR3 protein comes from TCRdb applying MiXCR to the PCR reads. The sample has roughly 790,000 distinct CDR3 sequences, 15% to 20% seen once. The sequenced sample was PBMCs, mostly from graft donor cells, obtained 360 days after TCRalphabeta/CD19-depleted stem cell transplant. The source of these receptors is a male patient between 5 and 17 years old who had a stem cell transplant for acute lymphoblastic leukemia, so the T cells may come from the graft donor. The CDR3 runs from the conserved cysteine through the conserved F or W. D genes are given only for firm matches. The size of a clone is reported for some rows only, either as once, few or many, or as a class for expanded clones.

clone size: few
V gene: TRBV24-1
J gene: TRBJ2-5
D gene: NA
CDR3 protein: CATSDPGRVETQYF
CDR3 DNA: TGTGCCACCAGTGACCCCGGGCGGGTGGAGACCCAGTACTTC

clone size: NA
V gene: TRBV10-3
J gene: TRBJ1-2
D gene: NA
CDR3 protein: CAISGIGEVGDGYTF
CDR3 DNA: TGTGCCATCAGTGGCATAGGGGAGGTGGGCGATGGCTACACCTTC

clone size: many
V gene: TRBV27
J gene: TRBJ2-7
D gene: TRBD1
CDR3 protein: CASSLTGVYEQYF
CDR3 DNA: TGTGCCAGCAGTCTTACAGGGGTCTACGAGCAGTACTTC

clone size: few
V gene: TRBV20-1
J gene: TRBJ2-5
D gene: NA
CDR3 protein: CSAGLGWERETQYF
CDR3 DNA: TGCAGTGCTGGTTTGGGGTGGGAGAGGGAGACCCAGTACTTC

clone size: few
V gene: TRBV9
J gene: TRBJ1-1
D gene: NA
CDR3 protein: CASSPRQTDEAFF
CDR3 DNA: TGTGCCAGCAGTCCTCGGCAAACGGATGAAGCTTTCTTT

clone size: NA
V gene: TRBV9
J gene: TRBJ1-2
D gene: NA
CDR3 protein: CASSTEVRGGYGYTF
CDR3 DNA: TGTGCCAGCAGCACCGAGGTCCGGGGCGGCTATGGCTACACCTTC

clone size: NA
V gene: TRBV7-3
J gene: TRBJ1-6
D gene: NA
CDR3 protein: CASSARGGYNSPLHF
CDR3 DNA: TGTGCCAGCAGCGCCCGGGGGGGGTATAATTCACCCCTCCACTTT

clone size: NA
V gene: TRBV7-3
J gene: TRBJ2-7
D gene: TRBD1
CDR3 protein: CASSLSPGGSYEQYF
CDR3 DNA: TGTGCCAGCAGCTTATCGCCAGGGGGCTCCTACGAGCAGTACTTC

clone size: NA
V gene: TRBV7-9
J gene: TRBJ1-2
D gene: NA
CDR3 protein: CASSLGSLRLTSYGYTF
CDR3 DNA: TGTGCCAGCAGCTTAGGGTCGTTGAGGCTCACTTCCTATGGCTACACCTTC

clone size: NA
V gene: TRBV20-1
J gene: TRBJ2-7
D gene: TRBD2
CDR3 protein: CSASQVAGGRGEQYF
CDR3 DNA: TGCAGTGCTAGCCAGGTAGCGGGAGGGAGGGGCGAGCAGTACTTC

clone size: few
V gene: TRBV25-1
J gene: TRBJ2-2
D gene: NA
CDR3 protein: CASTQRGATGELFF
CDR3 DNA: TGTGCCAGCACCCAGCGCGGGGCCACCGGGGAGCTGTTTTTT

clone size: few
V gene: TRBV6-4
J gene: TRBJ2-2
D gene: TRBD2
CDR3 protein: CASSDYFQREPNTGELFF
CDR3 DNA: TGTGCCAGCAGTGACTACTTCCAGCGGGAGCCGAACACCGGGGAGCTGTTTTTT

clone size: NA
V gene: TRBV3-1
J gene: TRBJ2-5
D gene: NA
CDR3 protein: CASRLVETQYF
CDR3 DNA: TGTGCCAGCAGGCTAGTGGAGACCCAGTACTTC

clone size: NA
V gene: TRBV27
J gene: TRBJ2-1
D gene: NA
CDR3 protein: CASSPGRRGSPRKQFF
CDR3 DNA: TGTGCCAGCAGCCCGGGTAGGAGGGGGTCCCCGCGAAAGCAGTTCTTC

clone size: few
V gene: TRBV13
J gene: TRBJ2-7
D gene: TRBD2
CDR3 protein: CASSPRTSSYEQYF
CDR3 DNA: TGTGCCAGCAGCCCTCGGACTAGCTCCTACGAGCAGTACTTC

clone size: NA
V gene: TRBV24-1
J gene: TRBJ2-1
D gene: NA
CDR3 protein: CATSDPPLASSYNEQFF
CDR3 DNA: TGTGCCACCAGTGACCCACCCCTAGCGAGCTCCTACAATGAGCAGTTCTTC

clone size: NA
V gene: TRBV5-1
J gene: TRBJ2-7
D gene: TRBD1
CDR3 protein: CASSPGRTGNYEQYF
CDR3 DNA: TGCGCCAGCAGCCCGGGAAGGACAGGGAACTACGAGCAGTACTTC

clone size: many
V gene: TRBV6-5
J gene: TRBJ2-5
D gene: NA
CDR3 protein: CASSYSIVGGETQYF
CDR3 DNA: TGTGCCAGCAGTTACTCGATAGTAGGGGGAGAGACCCAGTACTTC

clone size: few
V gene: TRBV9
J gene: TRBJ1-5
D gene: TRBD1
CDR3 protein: CASSVDPTGGQPQHF
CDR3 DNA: TGTGCCAGCAGCGTAGACCCGACAGGGGGGCAGCCCCAGCATTTT

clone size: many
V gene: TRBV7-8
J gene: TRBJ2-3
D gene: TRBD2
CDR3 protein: CASSPRLAGTDTQYF
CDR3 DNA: TGTGCCAGCAGCCCCCGACTAGCGGGCACAGATACGCAGTATTTT

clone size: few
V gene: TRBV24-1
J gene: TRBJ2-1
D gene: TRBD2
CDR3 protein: CATSDLSSGNNEQFF
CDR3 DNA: TGTGCCACCAGTGATTTGTCCAGCGGGAACAATGAGCAGTTCTTC

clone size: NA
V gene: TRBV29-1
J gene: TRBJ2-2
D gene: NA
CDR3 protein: CSVVPGHGTGELFF
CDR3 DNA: TGCAGCGTTGTCCCGGGACACGGAACCGGGGAGCTGTTTTTT

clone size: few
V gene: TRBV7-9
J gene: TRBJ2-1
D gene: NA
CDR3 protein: CASSLAFRDNEQFF
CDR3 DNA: TGTGCCAGCAGCTTAGCGTTCAGGGACAATGAGCAGTTCTTC

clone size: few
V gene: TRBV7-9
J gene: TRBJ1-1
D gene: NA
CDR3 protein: CASSWGTGYMNTEAFF
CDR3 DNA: TGTGCCAGCAGCTGGGGTACAGGGTACATGAACACTGAAGCTTTCTTT

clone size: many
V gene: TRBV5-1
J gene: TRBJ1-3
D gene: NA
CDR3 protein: CASSLGDSGNTIYF
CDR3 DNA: TGTGCCAGCAGCCTGGGGGACTCTGGAAACACCATATATTTT

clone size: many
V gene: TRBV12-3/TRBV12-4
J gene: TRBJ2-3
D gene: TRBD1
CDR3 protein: CASSLGGGAGDTQYF
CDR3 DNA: TGTGCCAGCAGTTTAGGAGGGGGCGCGGGAGATACGCAGTATTTT

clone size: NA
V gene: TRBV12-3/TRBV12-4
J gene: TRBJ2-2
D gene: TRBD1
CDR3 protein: CASSFRTGGPGELFF
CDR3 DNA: TGTGCCAGCAGTTTCCGGACAGGGGGCCCCGGGGAGCTGTTTTTT

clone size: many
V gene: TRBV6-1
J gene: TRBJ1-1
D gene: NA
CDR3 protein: CASLRPFFGEAFF
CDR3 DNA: TGTGCCAGCCTCAGACCGTTTTTCGGTGAAGCTTTCTTT

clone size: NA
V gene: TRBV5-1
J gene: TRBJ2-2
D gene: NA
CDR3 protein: CASSVIRGRELFF
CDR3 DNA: TGCGCCAGCAGCGTCATTAGGGGCAGGGAGCTGTTTTTT

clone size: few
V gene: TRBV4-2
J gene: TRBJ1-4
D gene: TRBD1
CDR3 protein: CASSHLFIGTGGGGEKLFF
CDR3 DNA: TGTGCCAGCAGCCACCTTTTTATAGGGACAGGGGGCGGCGGTGAAAAACTGTTTTTT

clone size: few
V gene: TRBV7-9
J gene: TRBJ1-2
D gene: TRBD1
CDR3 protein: CASSTRDRANYGYTF
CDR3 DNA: TGTGCCAGCAGCACCCGGGACAGGGCTAACTATGGCTACACCTTC

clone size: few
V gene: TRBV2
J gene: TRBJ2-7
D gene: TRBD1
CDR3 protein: CASGTGKFYEQYF
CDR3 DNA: TGTGCCAGCGGGACAGGGAAGTTCTACGAGCAGTACTTC

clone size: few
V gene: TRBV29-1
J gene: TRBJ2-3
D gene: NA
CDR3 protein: CSVPGGLLQYF
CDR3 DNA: TGCAGCGTACCTGGGGGGCTTCTCCAGTATTTT

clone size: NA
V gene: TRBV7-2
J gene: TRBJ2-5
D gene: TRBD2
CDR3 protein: CASSHPAGQTQYF
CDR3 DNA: TGTGCCAGCAGCCACCCAGCGGGACAGACCCAGTACTTC

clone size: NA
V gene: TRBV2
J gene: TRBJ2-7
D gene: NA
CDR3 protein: CASSGGPAREQYF
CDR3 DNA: TGTGCCAGCAGTGGGGGACCAGCGAGGGAGCAGTACTTC

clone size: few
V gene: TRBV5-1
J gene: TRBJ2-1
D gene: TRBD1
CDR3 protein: CASSLGGTDSYNEQFF
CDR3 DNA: TGCGCCAGCAGCTTGGGTGGGACAGACTCCTACAATGAGCAGTTCTTC

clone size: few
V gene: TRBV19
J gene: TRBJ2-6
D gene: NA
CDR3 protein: CASSQRYINSGANVLTF
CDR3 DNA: TGTGCCAGTAGCCAGAGGTACATTAACTCTGGGGCCAACGTCCTGACTTTC

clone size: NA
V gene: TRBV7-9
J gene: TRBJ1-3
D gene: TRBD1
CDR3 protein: CASSPRDSNSGNTIYF
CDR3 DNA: TGTGCCAGCAGCCCCCGGGACAGCAACTCTGGAAACACCATATATTTT

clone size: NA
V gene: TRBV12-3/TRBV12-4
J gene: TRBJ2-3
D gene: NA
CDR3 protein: CASAFSPGSPDTQYF
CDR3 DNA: TGTGCCAGCGCTTTCAGTCCAGGGTCACCAGATACGCAGTATTTT

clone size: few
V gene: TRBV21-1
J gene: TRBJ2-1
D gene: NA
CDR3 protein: CASCRQSNEQFF
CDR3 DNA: TGTGCCAGCTGTAGACAGTCCAATGAGCAGTTCTTC

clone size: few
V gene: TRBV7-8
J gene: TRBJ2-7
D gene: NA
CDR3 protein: CASSLPRDPYPEQYF
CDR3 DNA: TGTGCCAGCAGCCTCCCTAGGGACCCATACCCCGAGCAGTACTTC

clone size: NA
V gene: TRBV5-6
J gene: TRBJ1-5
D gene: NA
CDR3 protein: CASRRRALRTQPQHF
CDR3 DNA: TGTGCCAGCAGGAGGAGGGCCTTAAGGACTCAGCCCCAGCATTTT

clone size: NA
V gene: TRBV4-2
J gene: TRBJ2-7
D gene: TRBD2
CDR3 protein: CASSPTLAETFREQYF
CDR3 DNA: TGTGCCAGCAGCCCCACCCTAGCGGAAACCTTTAGAGAGCAGTACTTC

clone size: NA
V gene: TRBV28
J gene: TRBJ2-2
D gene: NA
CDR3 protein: CATYTGTVVAGELFF
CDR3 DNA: TGTGCCACCTACACAGGGACCGTTGTTGCCGGGGAGCTGTTTTTT

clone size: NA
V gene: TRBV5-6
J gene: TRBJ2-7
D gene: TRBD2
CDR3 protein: CASRGGLAASYEQYF
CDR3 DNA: TGTGCCAGCAGAGGGGGACTAGCGGCATCCTACGAGCAGTACTTC

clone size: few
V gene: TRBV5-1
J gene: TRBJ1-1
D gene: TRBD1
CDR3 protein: CASSSRDSLEAFF
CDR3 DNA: TGCGCCAGCAGCTCGAGGGACAGCCTTGAAGCTTTCTTT

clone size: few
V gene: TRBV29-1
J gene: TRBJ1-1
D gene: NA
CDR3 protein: CSASLQGAPEAFF
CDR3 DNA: TGCAGCGCTTCATTACAGGGAGCCCCTGAAGCTTTCTTT

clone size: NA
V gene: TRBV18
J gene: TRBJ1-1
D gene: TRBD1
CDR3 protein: CASSPRTGLGTEAFF
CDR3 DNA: TGTGCCAGCTCACCTCGGACAGGGCTTGGGACTGAAGCTTTCTTT

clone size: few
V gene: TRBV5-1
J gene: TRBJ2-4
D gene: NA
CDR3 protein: CASSMGPQGSIQYF
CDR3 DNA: TGCGCCAGCAGCATGGGGCCACAGGGAAGCATTCAGTACTTC

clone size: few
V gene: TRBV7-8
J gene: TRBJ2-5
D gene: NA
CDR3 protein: CASRTTQGRWAQYF
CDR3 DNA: TGTGCCAGCAGAACGACCCAGGGCCGGTGGGCCCAGTACTTC

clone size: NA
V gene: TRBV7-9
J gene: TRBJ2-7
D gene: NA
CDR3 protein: CASSPAAQEQYF
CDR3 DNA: TGTGCCAGCAGTCCGGCGGCCCAGGAGCAGTACTTC

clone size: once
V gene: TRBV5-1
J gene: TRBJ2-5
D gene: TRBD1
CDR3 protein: CASSLRTGVPQGETQYF
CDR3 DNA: TGCGCCAGCAGCTTACGGACAGGAGTCCCACAGGGAGAGACCCAGTACTTC

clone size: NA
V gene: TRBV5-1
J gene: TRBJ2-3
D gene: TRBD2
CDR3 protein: CASSLARVSGSGDTQYF
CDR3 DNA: TGCGCCAGCAGCTTGGCCAGGGTTAGCGGGAGTGGAGATACGCAGTATTTT